This T cell receptor (beta chain) was retrieved from a study of blood T cells in healthy people across ages. Study conclusions and caveats: The diversity estimates, figures obtained from one million T cells, were considered underestimates.

A second PCR of 7 to 11 cycles used a sample-barcoded 5' primer and a J-beta primer mix. Each cDNA was tagged by a template-switch adaptor containing 12 random nucleotides. TCRdb passed the 5' RACE reads through MiXCR, listing each CDR3 protein once. This table holds around 670,000 distinct CDR3 sequences, about 30% found once. Looked up from germline, CDR1 is SNHLY and CDR2 is FYNNEI. Between the trimmed V and J ends, which lost 4 bases and 0 bases, there was a span of 13 bases. The CDR3 consists of 17 residues. This clonotype showed up many times. Its antigen is currently unknown. The chain joins TRBV2 to TRBJ1-6; D ambiguous. The TCR originated in a woman aged 80 or over in good health. The sample was blood. The CDR3 region is CASSGGHRSSYNSPLHF. The CDR3 DNA follows: TGTGCCAGCAGTGGGGGTCACCGTAGCTCCTATAATTCACCCCTCCACTTT.